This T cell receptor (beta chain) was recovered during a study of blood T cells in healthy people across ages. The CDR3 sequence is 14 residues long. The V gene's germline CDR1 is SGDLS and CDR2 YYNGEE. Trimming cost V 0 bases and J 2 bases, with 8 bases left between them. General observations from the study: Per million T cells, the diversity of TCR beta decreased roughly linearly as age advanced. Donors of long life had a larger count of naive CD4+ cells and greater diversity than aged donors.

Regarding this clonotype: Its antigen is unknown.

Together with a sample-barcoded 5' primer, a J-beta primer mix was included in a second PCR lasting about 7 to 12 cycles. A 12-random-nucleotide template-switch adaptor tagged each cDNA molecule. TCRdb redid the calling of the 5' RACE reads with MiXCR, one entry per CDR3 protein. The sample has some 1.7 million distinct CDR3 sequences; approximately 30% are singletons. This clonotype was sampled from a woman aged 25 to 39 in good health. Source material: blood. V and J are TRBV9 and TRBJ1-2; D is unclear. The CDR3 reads CASSVEDTNYGYTF. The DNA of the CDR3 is TGTGCCAGCAGCGTAGAAGACACCAACTATGGCTACACCTTC.